This T cell receptor beta chain was documented in a study of cytomegalovirus exposure and HLA in healthy donors (dated by TCRdb to 2017 to 2019). Background for the entire study: The roughly 700 repertoires of the first cohort and the 110 or so validation repertoires were produced on the same platform, according to a later analysis. The study aimed to test whether signatures of past pathogen exposure could be identified by cataloging public T cell receptors. In addition to the first cohort of about 650 subjects, a separate validation cohort of 130 or so different subjects was used. High-throughput TCR immunosequencing, statistical association of individual TCRs with disease status, and machine learning were combined to predict cytomegalovirus infection status.

Library prep was done by the immunoSEQ multiplex PCR assay. The authors' pipeline ran thus. To diagnose cytomegalovirus status from the catalog of TCR beta chain sequences, a statistical classification framework was built. The table comes from immuneACCESS by way of TCRdb, which keeps in-frame sequences with V and J called. Part of the clones is missing from these tables; in studies checked, under half for an unresolved V gene and the rest for unknown reasons. The V and J calls and clone size come from that table; D and trimming were worked out from the DNA. Within this sample are about 65,000 clones, with roughly 94% of them counted one time only. The top ten clones comprise over 1% of the sample. The donors belonged to the validation cohort of about 110 subjects, which was separate from the approximately 700-subject first cohort. This clone was counted once. Its antigen is unknown. No per-base quality is available; no much larger clone lies one base away.

V ends up 6 bases short and J 6 bases short, with an unmatched junction base count of 7. The germline V gene supplies CDR1 ENHRY and CDR2 SYGVKD. The CDR3 numbers 14 residues from cysteine through phenylalanine. The read is trimmed to its CDR3 DNA, 42 bases read in frame from base 1. Summary of the overall study and its limitations: According to the authors, the approach could potentially be generalized to other disease states and immunological phenotypes. In the study, approximately 160 TCR beta chains were listed as associated with cytomegalovirus. While some public TCRs were present in many individuals, most TCR sequences turned up only very rarely across donors. In a later analysis, TCRs clustered in the first cohort were found to also tend to co-occur in the 130 or so validation repertoires, with over 90% of cluster scores above 0. The validation cohort had no HLA typing available for a later analysis, so co-occurrence within that cohort was assessed over all 130 or so repertoires. Cytomegalovirus status was reported to be diagnosed by the classifier with high specificity and sensitivity in both the original and validation cohorts. Three of the identified cytomegalovirus-associated TCR beta chains were confirmed in vitro to be specific for cytomegalovirus antigens.

The sample taken for sequencing was PBMCs. In this chain, TRBV10-3 is recombined with TRBJ1-5; 8 of the junction bases match TRBD1. The TCR was taken from a woman aged 18-30 years in good health and CMV-seronegative. The sequenced DNA: TGTGCCATCAGCGGACAGGGAGGCAGTCAGCCCCAGCATTTT. It translates as CAISGQGGSQPQHF.